This T cell receptor (beta chain) was found in a study of neoadjuvant anti-PD-1 for oral cavity cancer. Study-wide background: Non-progressing patients received a fourth nivolumab dose near day 43, then surgery on days 50-56.

Stage II-IVA oral cavity squamous cell carcinoma was new and untreated by systemic or radiation therapy. PBMCs were not maintained or expanded in culture before analysis. Generated by immunoSEQ multiplex PCR, the TCRdb table keeps only in-frame clones and is missing some. This sample has some 66,000 clones, with 83% found just once. V was shortened by 4 bases and J by 0 bases, with 12 bases between the two germline ends. CDR3 length: 16 residues. In germline, CDR1 is SGHAT, CDR2 FQNNGV. The source of this sequence is a person between 35 and 79 years old with oral cavity squamous cell carcinoma. The sample here was PBMCs, taken before nivolumab (anti-PD-1) treatment. The chain joins TRBV11-2 to TRBJ2-2; tentative D call: TRBD1 (6 bases). The CDR3 DNA sequence: TGTGCCAGCAGCTCACACCGACAGGCGAACACCGGGGAGCTGTTTTTT. As protein: CASSSHRQANTGELFF.